This T cell receptor (beta chain) was captured in a study of OX40 agonist ivuxolimab in advanced cancers. Sequenced by immunoSEQ multiplex PCR; TCRdb stores in-frame clones only, minus some. The sample holds tens of thousands of clones; just over 90% are singletons and the top ten take around 4.9%. The material was CD4+ or CD8+ T cells sorted from blood, obtained in a trial of the OX40 agonist ivuxolimab. The receptor was derived from an adult with an advanced solid tumor such as melanoma, head and neck, liver or kidney cancer.

CDR3 sequence (DNA): TGTGCCAGCAGCCTAAGGGGGGGTTTCCTGACTGAGCAGTTCTTC. This gives the protein CASSLRGGFLTEQFF. This chain links TRBV7-2 with TRBJ2-1, with D possibly TRBD2 on 7 matching bases. The CDR3 totals 15 residues. V lost 5 bases to trimming and J lost 9 bases, with 20 bases between them. The germline CDR1 and CDR2 sequences are SGHTA and FQGNSA.